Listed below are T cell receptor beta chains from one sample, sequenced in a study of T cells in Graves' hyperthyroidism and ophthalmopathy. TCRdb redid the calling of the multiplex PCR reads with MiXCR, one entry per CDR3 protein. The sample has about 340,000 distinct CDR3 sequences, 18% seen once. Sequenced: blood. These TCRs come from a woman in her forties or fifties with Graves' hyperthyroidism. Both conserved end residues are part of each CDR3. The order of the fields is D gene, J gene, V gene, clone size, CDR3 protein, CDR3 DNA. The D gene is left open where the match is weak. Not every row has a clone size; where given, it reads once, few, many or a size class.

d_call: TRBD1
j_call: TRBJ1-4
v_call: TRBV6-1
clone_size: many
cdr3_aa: CASKGTDNEKLFF
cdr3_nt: TGTGCCAGCAAAGGGACAGATAATGAAAAACTGTTTTTT

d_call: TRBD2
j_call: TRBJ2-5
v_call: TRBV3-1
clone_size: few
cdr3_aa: CASSQGTSGGQETQYF
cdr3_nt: TGTGCCAGCAGCCAAGGGACTAGCGGGGGGCAAGAGACCCAGTACTTC

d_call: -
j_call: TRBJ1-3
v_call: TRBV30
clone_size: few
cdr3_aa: CAWLRAESGNTIYF
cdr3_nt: TGTGCCTGGCTCCGGGCCGAGTCTGGAAACACCATATATTTT

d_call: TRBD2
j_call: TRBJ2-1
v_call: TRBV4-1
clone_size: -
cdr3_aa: CASSQGPPLAGVNNEQFF
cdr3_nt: TGCGCCAGCAGCCAGGGGCCCCCCCTAGCGGGGGTAAACAATGAGCAGTTCTTC

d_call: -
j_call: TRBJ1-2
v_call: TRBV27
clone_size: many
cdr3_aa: CASSPQGPNYGYTF
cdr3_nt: TGTGCCAGCAGTCCCCAGGGACCTAACTATGGCTACACCTTC

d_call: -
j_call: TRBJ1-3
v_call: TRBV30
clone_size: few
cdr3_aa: CAWSVSSGNTIYF
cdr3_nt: TGTGCCTGGAGTGTCAGCTCCGGAAACACCATATATTTT

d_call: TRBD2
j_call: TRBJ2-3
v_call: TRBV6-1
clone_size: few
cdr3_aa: CASSISGGGVDTQYF
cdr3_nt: TGTGCCAGCAGTATTAGCGGGGGGGGAGTGGATACGCAGTATTTT

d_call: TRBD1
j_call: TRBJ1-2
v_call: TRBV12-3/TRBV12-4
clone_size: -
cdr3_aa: CAAGQGSYGYTF
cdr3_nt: TGCGCCGCGGGACAGGGGTCCTATGGCTACACCTTC

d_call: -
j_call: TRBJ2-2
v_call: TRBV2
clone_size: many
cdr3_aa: CASNLRNTGELFF
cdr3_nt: TGTGCCAGCAATCTGAGGAACACCGGGGAGCTGTTTTTT

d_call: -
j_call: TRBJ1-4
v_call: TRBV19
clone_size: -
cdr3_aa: CASSTGRGGEKLFF
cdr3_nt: TGTGCCAGTAGTACCGGACGGGGAGGAGAAAAACTGTTTTTT

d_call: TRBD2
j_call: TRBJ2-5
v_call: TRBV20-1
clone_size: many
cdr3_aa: CSAKLAGGPETQYF
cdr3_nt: TGCAGTGCTAAGCTAGCGGGGGGGCCGGAGACCCAGTACTTC

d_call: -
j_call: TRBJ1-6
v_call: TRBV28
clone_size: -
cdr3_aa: CATRGWGTRNSPLHF
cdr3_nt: TGTGCCACCAGAGGGTGGGGGACGAGGAATTCACCCCTCCACTTT

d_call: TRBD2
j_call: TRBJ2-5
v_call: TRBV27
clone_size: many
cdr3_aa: CASSSSRQTGTRMETQYF
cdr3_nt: TGTGCCAGCAGTTCTTCACGCCAAACCGGGACTAGGATGGAGACCCAGTACTTC